These 3 T cell receptor beta chains were all obtained from the same sample, sequenced in a study of vaccination and CD4 T cells after COVID-19. TCRdb re-analysed the PCR reads in MiXCR, keeping a single row per CDR3 protein. The profile covers 15,000 to 20,000 distinct CDR3 sequences, with 45% to 70% appearing a single time and 1% to 1.3% taken by the ten largest. Here the sequenced sample was CD4+ T cells from blood, taken after SARS-CoV-2 vaccination. The receptors were sampled from a human donor who had recovered from COVID-19.

J is TRBJ1-5 and V is TRBV2; D call uncertain. V dropped 6 bases and J dropped 0 bases, with 12 bases sitting between them. The CDR3 length is 15 residues. Looked up from germline, CDR1 is SNHLY and CDR2 is FYNNEI. CDR3: CASSRRHSSNQPQHF. CDR3 coding DNA: TGTGCCAGCAGCCGAAGACATAGTAGCAATCAGCCCCAGCATTTT.

The chain has TRBV7-2 and TRBJ1-1; D uncertain. The V end lost 3 bases, the J end lost 1 base, and 6 bases lay between the germline ends. Germline CDR1 is SGHTA and CDR2 is FQGNSA. This CDR3 spans 13 amino acids. In DNA form, the CDR3 reads TGTGCCAGCAGCTTTATGGCGAACACTGAAGCTTTCTTT. It translates to CASSFMANTEAFF. The whole variable domain, filled in from reference TRBV7-2 and TRBJ1-1, reads GAGVSQSPSNKVTEKGKDVELRCDPISGHTALYWYRQSLGQGLEFLIYFQGNSAPDKSGLPSDRFSAERTGGSVSTLTIQRTQQEDSAVYLCASSFMANTEAFFGQGTRLTVV.

The V call is TRBV11-2, the J call TRBJ2-7, with D possibly called TRBD1 or TRBD2 (7 bases each). The CDR3 is made up of 15 amino acids. Germline V gene sequence: CDR1 SGHAT, CDR2 FQNNGV. V dropped 5 bases and J dropped 2 bases, with 16 bases sitting between them. The CDR3 bases are TGTGCCAGCAGCCATGGCAGGGGGAGGGCCTACGAGCAGTACTTC. This translates into CASSHGRGRAYEQYF.